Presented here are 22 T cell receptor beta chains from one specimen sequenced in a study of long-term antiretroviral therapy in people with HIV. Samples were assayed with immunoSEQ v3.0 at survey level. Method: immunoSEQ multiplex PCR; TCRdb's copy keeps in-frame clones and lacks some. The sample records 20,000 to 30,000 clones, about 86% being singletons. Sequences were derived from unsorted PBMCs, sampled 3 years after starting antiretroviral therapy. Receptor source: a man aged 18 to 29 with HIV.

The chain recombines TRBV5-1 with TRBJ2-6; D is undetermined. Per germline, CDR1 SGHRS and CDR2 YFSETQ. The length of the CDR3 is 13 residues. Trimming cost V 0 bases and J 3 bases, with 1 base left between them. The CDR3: CASSLDGANVLTF. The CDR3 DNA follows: TGCGCCAGCAGCTTGGATGGGGCCAACGTCCTGACTTTC.

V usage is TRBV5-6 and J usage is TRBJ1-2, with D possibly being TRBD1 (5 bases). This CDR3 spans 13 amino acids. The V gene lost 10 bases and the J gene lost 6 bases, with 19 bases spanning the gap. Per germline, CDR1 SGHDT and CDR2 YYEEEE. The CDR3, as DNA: TGTGCCGGAGGGGCCCTCCGAGAGCATGGCTACACCTTC. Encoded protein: CAGGALREHGYTF.

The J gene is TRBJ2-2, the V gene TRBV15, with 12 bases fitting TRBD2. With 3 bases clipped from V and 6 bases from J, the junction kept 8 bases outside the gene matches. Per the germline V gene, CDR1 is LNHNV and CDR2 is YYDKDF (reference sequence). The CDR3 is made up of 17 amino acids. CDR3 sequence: CATSSSLAGGYPGELFF. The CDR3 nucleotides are TGTGCCACCAGCAGTTCACTAGCGGGGGGTTACCCCGGGGAGCTGTTTTTT.

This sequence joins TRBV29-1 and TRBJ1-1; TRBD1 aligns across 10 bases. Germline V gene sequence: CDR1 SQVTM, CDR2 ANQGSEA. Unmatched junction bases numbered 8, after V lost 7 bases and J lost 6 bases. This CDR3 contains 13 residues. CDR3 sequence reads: CSARTGGTAEAFF. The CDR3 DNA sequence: TGCAGCGCCCGGACAGGGGGGACCGCTGAAGCTTTCTTT. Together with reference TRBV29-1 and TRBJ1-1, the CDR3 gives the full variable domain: SAVISQKPSRDICQRGTSLTIQCQVDSQVTMMFWYRQQPGQSLTLIATANQGSEATYESGFVIDKFPISRPNLTFSTLTVSNMSPEDSSIYLCSARTGGTAEAFFGQGTRLTVV.

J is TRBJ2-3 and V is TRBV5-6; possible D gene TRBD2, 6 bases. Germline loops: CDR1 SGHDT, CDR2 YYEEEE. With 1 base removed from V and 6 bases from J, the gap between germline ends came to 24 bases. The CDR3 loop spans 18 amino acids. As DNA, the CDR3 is TGTGCCAGCAGCTTGTTCGGGACTCCGGGTCTCCATCTTGATACGCAGTATTTT. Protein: CASSLFGTPGLHLDTQYF. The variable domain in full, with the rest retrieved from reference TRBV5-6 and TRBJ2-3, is DAGVTQSPTHLIKTRGQQVTLRCSPKSGHDTVSWYQQALGQGPQFIFQYYEEEERQRGNFPDRFSGHQFPNYSSELNVNALLLGDSALYLCASSLFGTPGLHLDTQYFGPGTRLTVL.

The CDR3 sequence is CASSQVGRDREETQYF. In DNA form, the CDR3 reads TGCGCCAGCAGCCAAGTGGGCCGGGACAGAGAAGAGACCCAGTACTTC. The V and J genes are TRBV4-1 and TRBJ2-5, with 7 nucleotides matching TRBD1. V dropped 1 base and J dropped 3; count of bases not matched to a gene: 8. Germline CDR1 is MGHRA and CDR2 is YSYEKL. This CDR3 is built from 16 residues.

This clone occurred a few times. The CDR3 DNA follows: TGTGCCAGCGGCCAGGGGGGACCCCAGGTCTACGAGCAGTACTTC. The encoded protein is CASGQGGPQVYEQYF. The V and J genes are TRBV6-5 and TRBJ2-7, with D possibly matching TRBD1 (7 bases). The CDR3 totals 15 residues. The germline V gene has CDR1 MNHEY and CDR2 SVGAGI. Trimming pared 8 bases from V and 3 bases from J, leaving 20 bases between.

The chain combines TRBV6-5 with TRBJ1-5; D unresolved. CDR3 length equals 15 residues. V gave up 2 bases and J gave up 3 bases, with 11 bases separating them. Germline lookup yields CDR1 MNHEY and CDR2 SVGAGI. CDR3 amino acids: CASSYTDGLNQPQHF. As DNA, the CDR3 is TGTGCCAGCAGTTACACAGACGGTCTCAATCAGCCCCAGCATTTT.

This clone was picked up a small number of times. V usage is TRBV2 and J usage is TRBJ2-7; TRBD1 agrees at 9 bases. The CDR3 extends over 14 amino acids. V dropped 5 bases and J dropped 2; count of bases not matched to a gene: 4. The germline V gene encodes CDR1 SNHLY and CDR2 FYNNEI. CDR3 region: CASSSRDRAYEQYF. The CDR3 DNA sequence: TGTGCCAGCAGTAGCCGGGACAGGGCCTACGAGCAGTACTTC.

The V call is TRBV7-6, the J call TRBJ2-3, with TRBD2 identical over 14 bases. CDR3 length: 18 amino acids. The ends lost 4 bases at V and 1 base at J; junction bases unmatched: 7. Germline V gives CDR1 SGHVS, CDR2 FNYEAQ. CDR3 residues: CASSSRLAGGPGTDTQYF. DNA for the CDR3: TGTGCCAGCAGCTCTAGACTAGCGGGGGGGCCCGGCACAGATACGCAGTATTTT.

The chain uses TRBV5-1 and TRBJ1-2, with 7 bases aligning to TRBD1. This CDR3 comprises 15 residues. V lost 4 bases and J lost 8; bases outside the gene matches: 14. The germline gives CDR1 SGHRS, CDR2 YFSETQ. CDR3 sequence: CASSPRDSDYVGYTF. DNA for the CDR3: TGCGCCAGCAGCCCTCGGGACAGTGACTATGTGGGCTACACCTTC.

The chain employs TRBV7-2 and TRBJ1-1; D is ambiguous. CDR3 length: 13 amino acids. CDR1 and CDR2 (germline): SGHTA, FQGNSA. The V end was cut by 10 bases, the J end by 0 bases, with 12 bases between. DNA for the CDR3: TGTGCCACCTCATCATACGTGAACACTGAAGCTTTCTTT. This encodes CATSSYVNTEAFF.

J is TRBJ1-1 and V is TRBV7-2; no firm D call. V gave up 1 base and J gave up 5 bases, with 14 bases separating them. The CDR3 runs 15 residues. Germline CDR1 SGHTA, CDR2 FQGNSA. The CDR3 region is CASSLVPDLRTEAFF. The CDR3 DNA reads TGTGCCAGCAGCTTAGTGCCGGACCTTAGGACTGAAGCTTTCTTT.

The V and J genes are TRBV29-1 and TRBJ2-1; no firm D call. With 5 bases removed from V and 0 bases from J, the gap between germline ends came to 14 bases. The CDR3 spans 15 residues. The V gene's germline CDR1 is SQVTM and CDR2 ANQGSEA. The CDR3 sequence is CSVHPLTGSYNEQFF. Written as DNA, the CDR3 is TGCAGCGTTCACCCCCTCACGGGCTCCTACAATGAGCAGTTCTTC.

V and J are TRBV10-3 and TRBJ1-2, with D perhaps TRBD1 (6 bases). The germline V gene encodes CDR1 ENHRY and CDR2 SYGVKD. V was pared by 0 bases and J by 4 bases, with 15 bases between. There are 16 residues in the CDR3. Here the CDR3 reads CAISESPGDRGYGYTF. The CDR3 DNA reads TGTGCCATCAGTGAGTCTCCAGGGGATCGGGGCTATGGCTACACCTTC.

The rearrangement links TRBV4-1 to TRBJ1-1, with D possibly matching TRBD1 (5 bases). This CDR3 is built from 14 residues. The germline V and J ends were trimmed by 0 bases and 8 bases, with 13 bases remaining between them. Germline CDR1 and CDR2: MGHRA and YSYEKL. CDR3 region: CASSQEAGLREAFF. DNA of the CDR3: TGCGCCAGCAGCCAAGAGGCAGGGTTGAGGGAAGCTTTCTTT.

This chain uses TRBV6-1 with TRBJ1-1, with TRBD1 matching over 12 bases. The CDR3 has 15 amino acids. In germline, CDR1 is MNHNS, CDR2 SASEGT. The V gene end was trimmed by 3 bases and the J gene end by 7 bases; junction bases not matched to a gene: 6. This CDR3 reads CASSEGDRGLYEAFF. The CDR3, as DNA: TGTGCCAGCAGTGAGGGGGACAGGGGGCTATATGAAGCTTTCTTT.

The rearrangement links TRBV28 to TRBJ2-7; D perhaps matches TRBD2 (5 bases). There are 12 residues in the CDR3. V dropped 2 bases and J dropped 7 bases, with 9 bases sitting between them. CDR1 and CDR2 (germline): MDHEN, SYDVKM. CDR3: CASSLGGREQYV. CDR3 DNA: TGTGCCAGCAGTTTAGGCGGGCGGGAGCAGTACGTC.

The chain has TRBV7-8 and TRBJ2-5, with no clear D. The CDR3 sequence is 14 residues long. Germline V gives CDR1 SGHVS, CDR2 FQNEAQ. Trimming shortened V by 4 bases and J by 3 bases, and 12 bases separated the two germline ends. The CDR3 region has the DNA TGTGCCAGCAGCTCCAGGACGGCTAAAGAGACCCAGTACTTC. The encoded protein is CASSSRTAKETQYF. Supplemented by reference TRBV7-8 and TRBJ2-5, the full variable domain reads GAGVSQSPRYKVAKRGQDVALRCDPISGHVSLFWYQQALGQGPEFLTYFQNEAQLDKSGLPSDRFFAERPEGSVSTLKIQRTQQEDSAVYLCASSSRTAKETQYFGPGTRLLVL.

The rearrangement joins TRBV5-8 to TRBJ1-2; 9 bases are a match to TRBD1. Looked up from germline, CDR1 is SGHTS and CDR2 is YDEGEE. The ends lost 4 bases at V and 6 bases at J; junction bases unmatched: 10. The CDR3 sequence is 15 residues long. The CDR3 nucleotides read TGTGCCAGCAGCAAATTCGGACAGGGGTGGAATGGCTACACCTTC. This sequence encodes CASSKFGQGWNGYTF.

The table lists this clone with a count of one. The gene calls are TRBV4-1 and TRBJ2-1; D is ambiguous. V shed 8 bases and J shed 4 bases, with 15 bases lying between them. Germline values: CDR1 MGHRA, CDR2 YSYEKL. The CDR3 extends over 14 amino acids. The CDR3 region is CASAISENYNEQFF. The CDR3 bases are TGCGCCAGCGCTATATCCGAAAATTACAATGAGCAGTTCTTC.

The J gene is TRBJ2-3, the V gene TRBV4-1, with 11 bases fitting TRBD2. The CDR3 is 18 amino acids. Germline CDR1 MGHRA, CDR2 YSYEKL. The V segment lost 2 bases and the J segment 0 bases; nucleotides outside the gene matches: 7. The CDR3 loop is CASSQRLAGGLSTDTQYF. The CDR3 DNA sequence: TGCGCCAGCAGCCAACGGCTAGCGGGGGGCCTAAGCACAGATACGCAGTATTTT.